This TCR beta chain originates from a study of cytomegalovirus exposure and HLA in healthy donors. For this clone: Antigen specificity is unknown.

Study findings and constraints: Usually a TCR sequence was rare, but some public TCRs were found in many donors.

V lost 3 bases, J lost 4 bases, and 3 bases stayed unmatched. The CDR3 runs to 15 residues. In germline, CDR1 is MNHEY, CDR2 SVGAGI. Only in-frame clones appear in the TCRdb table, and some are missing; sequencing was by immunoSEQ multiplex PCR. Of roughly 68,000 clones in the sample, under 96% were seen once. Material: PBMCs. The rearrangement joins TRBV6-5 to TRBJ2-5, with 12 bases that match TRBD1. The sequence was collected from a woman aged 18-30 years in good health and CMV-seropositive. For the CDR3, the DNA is TGTGCCAGCAGTTATGGGACAGGGGGCAGAGAGACCCAGTACTTC. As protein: CASSYGTGGRETQYF.